This T cell receptor beta chain was captured by sequencing in a study of blood T cell repertoires in COVID-19. About the research overall: Donors in the United States, Italy and Spain gave samples during acute or convalescent COVID-19.

Authors' methods: Amplification of reference gene primers provided the estimated nucleated cell counts. TCRdb keeps only in-frame clones here, not all; method: immunoSEQ multiplex PCR. The D gene and trimming were derived from the DNA, and the V and J assignments and clone size from that table. The sample includes around 83,000 clones, more than 75% of them seen just once. Germline lookup yields CDR1 SGHRS and CDR2 YFSETQ. The V segment lost 4 bases and the J segment 9 bases; nucleotides outside the gene matches: 7. The CDR3 covers 14 residues. The clonotype was recovered from a woman in her 70s with acute or convalescent COVID-19. The rearrangement joins TRBV5-1 to TRBJ2-4, with TRBD2 matching 10 bases. The material sequenced was peripheral blood. In nucleotides, the CDR3 is TGCGCCAGCAGCGAGACTAGCGGGCGGGTCATTCAGTACTTC. Encoded protein: CASSETSGRVIQYF.